The 22 T cell receptor beta chains given below trace back to one sample, sequenced in a study of beta chain features in type 1 diabetes. General study points: TCRB CDR3 length was moderately but significantly reduced in all four CD4+ subsets of Type 1 diabetes patients.

Expressed TCRB transcripts were sequenced because the isolated RNA had all been reverse transcribed beforehand. Generated by immunoSEQ multiplex PCR, the TCRdb table keeps only in-frame clones and is missing some. The data contain some 240,000 clones, about a sixth of them singletons. These TCRs' antigens remain unknown. What was sequenced was naive CD4+ T cells from blood. The receptors shown here come from a young man with type 1 diabetes.

This clone was seen only a few times. The chain uses TRBV7-9 and TRBJ2-3; maybe TRBD1 (5 bases). Germline-derived CDR1 and CDR2 are SEHNR and FQNEAQ (reference sequence). The V end lost 0 bases, the J end lost 1 base, and 8 bases lay between the germline ends. The CDR3 totals 15 residues. The CDR3 spells CASSLAVRGTDTQYF. The DNA for the CDR3 is TGTGCCAGCAGCTTAGCAGTCAGGGGCACAGATACGCAGTATTTT. The complete variable domain, with remaining parts taken from reference TRBV7-9 and TRBJ2-3, reads DTGVSQNPRHKITKRGQNVTFRCDPISEHNRLYWYRQTLGQGPEFLTYFQNEAQLEKSRLLSDRFSAERPKGSFSTLEIQRTEQGDSAMYLCASSLAVRGTDTQYFGPGTRLTVL.

A word on this clone: The junction departs from germline at one end; a sequencing error may be responsible. The same CDR3 arises from other DNA sequences in this sample as well. The chain joins TRBV7-9 to TRBJ2-4; 8 bases line up with TRBD2. The CDR3 has 15 amino acids. Germline loops: CDR1 SEHNR, CDR2 FQNEAQ (reference sequence). CDR3: CASSLTSGSKNIQYF. The CDR3 nucleotides read TGTGCTAGCAGCCTTACTAGCGGATCCAAAAACATTCAGTACTTC.

The rearrangement links TRBV5-1 to TRBJ2-1; weak D call: TRBD1 (5 bases). CDR3 length: 13 residues. With 6 bases removed from V and 5 bases from J, the gap between germline ends came to 12 bases. Germline CDR1 is SGHRS and CDR2 is YFSETQ. The CDR3 sequence: CASKLGRDNEQFF. CDR3 coding DNA: TGCGCCAGCAAGTTAGGCAGGGACAATGAGCAGTTCTTC.

This sequence joins TRBV30 and TRBJ2-2; 8 positions match TRBD2. The CDR3 spans 16 residues. The germline V gene has CDR1 GTSNPN and CDR2 SVGIG (reference sequence). V lost 2 bases and J lost 3; bases outside the gene matches: 8. CDR3 in amino acids: CAWSKTSGRYTGELFF. The DNA of the CDR3 is TGTGCCTGGAGTAAAACTAGCGGACGTTACACCGGGGAGCTGTTTTTT. Drawing the rest from reference TRBV30 and TRBJ2-2, the complete variable domain is SQTIHQWPATLVQPVGSPLSLECTVEGTSNPNLYWYRQAAGRGLQLLFYSVGIGQISSEVPQNLSASRPQDRQFILSSKKLLLSDSGFYLCAWSKTSGRYTGELFFGEGSRLTVL.

The chain is built from TRBV11-2 and TRBJ2-1; 8 bases line up with TRBD1. The ends lost 4 bases at V and 4 bases at J; junction bases unmatched: 6. Germline V gene sequence: CDR1 SGHAT, CDR2 FQNNGV. The CDR3 extends over 15 amino acids. CDR3 in DNA: TGTGCCAGCAGCTCCCAGGGGGCTTATTACAATGAGCAGTTCTTC. This gives the protein CASSSQGAYYNEQFF.

J is TRBJ1-1 and V is TRBV29-1, with D possibly TRBD1 on 5 matching bases. CDR3 length equals 13 residues. Per germline, CDR1 SQVTM and CDR2 ANQGSEA. The V end was cut by 4 bases, the J end by 6 bases, with 15 bases between. The CDR3 region is CSVGSQRGAEAFF. In nucleotides, the CDR3 is TGCAGCGTTGGGTCGCAAAGGGGCGCTGAAGCTTTCTTT.

The CDR3 bases are TGTGCCAGCAGTGACAGGACATTAGGTTACGAGCAGTACTTC. Translating it yields CASSDRTLGYEQYF. The J gene is TRBJ2-7, the V gene TRBV25-1; TRBD1 is a possible D gene (5 bases). CDR3 length: 14 residues. Germline loops: CDR1 MGHDK, CDR2 SYGVNS. The V and J ends lost 3 bases and 4 bases respectively, with 13 bases between them.

The CDR3 is CASSLSGTGDNEQFF. DNA for the CDR3: TGCGCCAGCAGCTTGAGCGGGACAGGGGACAATGAGCAGTTCTTC. The chain couples TRBV5-1 to TRBJ2-1; 10 bases are a match to TRBD1. This CDR3 spans 15 amino acids. After removal of 1 base from V and 5 bases from J, the junction contained 3 bases not matched to a gene. Germline lookup yields CDR1 SGHRS and CDR2 YFSETQ.

The J gene is TRBJ2-3, the V gene TRBV7-6; 9 bases agree with TRBD2. Germline V gene lookup returns CDR1 SGHVS and CDR2 FNYEAQ. V shed 5 bases and J 5 bases; nucleotides not matched to a gene: 11. The CDR3 covers 16 residues. The CDR3 coding sequence is TGTGCCAGCAGCCGAGGGGGGAGTAGCGGGAGAGATACGCAGTATTTT. It yields the protein CASSRGGSSGRDTQYF.

The V gene is TRBV18, the J gene TRBJ2-3; D might be TRBD2 (5 bases). V lost 3 bases to trimming and J lost 0 bases, with 16 bases between them. The CDR3 is made up of 17 amino acids. The germline V gene encodes CDR1 KGHSH and CDR2 LQKENI. For the CDR3, the DNA is TGTGCCAGCTCACCCCGTCCCGCGGGTTCTAGCACAGATACGCAGTATTTT. Residues: CASSPRPAGSSTDTQYF.

This sequence joins TRBV29-1 and TRBJ2-4; no firm D call. The CDR3 spans 10 residues. Trimming removed 5 bases from V and 7 bases from J, with 6 bases in between. In germline, CDR1 is SQVTM, CDR2 ANQGSEA. CDR3 in DNA: TGCAGCGTTTACTGGAACATTCAGTACTTC. Its translation is CSVYWNIQYF.

This chain links TRBV7-2 with TRBJ1-1; D is possibly TRBD1 (6 bases). The germline V gene encodes CDR1 SGHTA and CDR2 FQGNSA. The CDR3 is made up of 15 amino acids. V was trimmed by 5 bases and J by 0 bases, leaving 13 bases between them. This chain's CDR3 is CASSPSGTMNTEAFF. As DNA, the CDR3 is TGTGCCAGCAGCCCGTCCGGGACAATGAACACTGAAGCTTTCTTT. Complete variable domain (other parts from reference TRBV7-2 and TRBJ1-1): GAGVSQSPSNKVTEKGKDVELRCDPISGHTALYWYRQSLGQGLEFLIYFQGNSAPDKSGLPSDRFSAERTGGSVSTLTIQRTQQEDSAVYLCASSPSGTMNTEAFFGQGTRLTVV.

This clone showed up just a few times. The chain uses TRBV7-3 and TRBJ1-1; 11 nucleotides line up with TRBD1. Germline V CDR1 and CDR2: SGHTA, FQGTGA. The ends lost 8 bases at V and 5 bases at J; junction bases unmatched: 4. The CDR3 is 13 residues long. CDR3 sequence (DNA): TGTGCCAGCGGACAGGGGGCGAGAACTGAAGCTTTCTTT. Amino acids: CASGQGARTEAFF.

This clone was observed a few times. CDR3 coding DNA: TGCAGCGTTGAACGGGAGCTATACAATGAGCAGTTCTTC. This encodes CSVERELYNEQFF. The J gene is TRBJ2-1, the V gene TRBV29-1, with D perhaps matching TRBD2 (6 bases). V dropped 2 bases and J dropped 4 bases, with 9 bases sitting between them. The CDR3 loop spans 13 amino acids. The germline gives CDR1 SQVTM, CDR2 ANQGSEA.

In this sample, this clone turned up a few times. The chain uses TRBV29-1 and TRBJ1-2; tentative D call: TRBD1 (6 bases). Germline CDR1 reads SQVTM; CDR2 reads ANQGSEA. This CDR3 is 15 amino acids long. Trimming removed 4 bases at V and 6 bases at J, with 21 bases between. CDR3 nucleotide sequence: TGCAGCGTTGCTCGGGGGCCCGCCGGTGGAGATGGCTACACCTTC. It translates to CSVARGPAGGDGYTF. Looking up the rest from reference TRBV29-1 and TRBJ1-2 gives the full variable domain: SAVISQKPSRDICQRGTSLTIQCQVDSQVTMMFWYRQQPGQSLTLIATANQGSEATYESGFVIDKFPISRPNLTFSTLTVSNMSPEDSSIYLCSVARGPAGGDGYTFGSGTRLTVV.

The J gene is TRBJ2-1, the V gene TRBV14; D remains unclear. Germline V CDR1 and CDR2: SGHDN, FVKESK. Trimming shortened V by 2 bases and J by 7 bases, and 9 bases separated the two germline ends. The CDR3 extends over 13 amino acids. The CDR3 bases are TGTGCCAGCAGCCAAAACGCACTAAATGAGCAGTTCTTC. This encodes CASSQNALNEQFF.

DNA for the CDR3: TGTGCCAGCTCAGCTGGGGCCACCTACGAGCAGTACTTC. Protein product: CASSAGATYEQYF. The chain is built from TRBV18 and TRBJ2-7; the D gene is possibly TRBD1 (5 bases). The CDR3 has 13 residues. Trimming shortened V by 5 bases and J by 2 bases, and 10 bases separated the two germline ends. Germline-derived CDR1 and CDR2 are KGHSH and LQKENI.

This clone was seen a few times. The CDR3 spells CASSHLGTQYF. CDR3 nucleotides: TGTGCCAGCAGCCACCTTGGGACCCAGTACTTC. The genes are TRBV27 and TRBJ2-5; no clear D. Trimming stripped 6 bases from V and 7 bases from J, with 9 bases between. From germline, CDR1 is MNHEY and CDR2 SMNVEV (reference sequence). This CDR3 is built from 11 residues.

Only a few counts were recorded for this clone. The rearrangement uses TRBV6-1 and TRBJ1-5, with D unclear. Germline V CDR1 and CDR2: MNHNS, SASEGT. The length of the CDR3 is 12 residues. V shed 3 bases and J shed 0 bases, with 0 bases lying between them. This CDR3 is CASSDSNQPQHF. The DNA for the CDR3 is TGTGCCAGCAGTGATAGCAATCAGCCCCAGCATTTT.

The chain recombines TRBV6-5 with TRBJ2-1, with D possibly TRBD1 on 5 matching bases. Looked up from germline, CDR1 is MNHEY and CDR2 is SVGAGI. Trimming removed 5 bases from V and 8 bases from J, with 13 bases in between. There are 13 residues in the CDR3. The CDR3 spells CASSLPGSDEQFF. The CDR3 DNA follows: TGTGCCAGCAGTCTCCCAGGGTCCGATGAGCAGTTCTTC.

The chain has TRBV29-1 and TRBJ2-5; 8 nucleotides line up with TRBD1. CDR1 and CDR2 (germline): SQVTM, ANQGSEA. Losses at the gene ends were 6 bases for V and 4 bases for J; bases not matched to a gene: 4. This CDR3 has 12 amino acids. CDR3 loop: CSVYDRGETQYF. As DNA, the CDR3 is TGCAGCGTCTATGACAGGGGAGAGACCCAGTACTTC.

This clone was picked up a small number of times. The chain is built from TRBV27 and TRBJ2-5; TRBD1 matches 7 bases. The V and J ends lost 5 bases and 5 bases, in that order; junction bases with no gene match: 17. Germline CDR1 is MNHEY and CDR2 is SMNVEV (reference sequence). The CDR3 has 17 residues. CDR3 sequence (DNA): TGTGCCAGCAGTCCTTACGTTCAGGGGGATCGGCCGGAGACCCAGTACTTC. This encodes CASSPYVQGDRPETQYF.